The entry below gives a single T cell receptor beta chain sequence along with its context. V was pared by 5 bases and J by 0 bases, with 7 bases between. The CDR3 length is 12 residues. Germline V gene lookup returns CDR1 GTSNPN and CDR2 SVGIG (reference sequence). The data originate from a study of CD8+ T cells in alopecia areata. Sequencing relied on a cDNA template that was reverse transcribed from extracted RNA. Here immunoSEQ multiplex PCR was the method, and the copy in TCRdb shows in-frame clones only, minus some. The table has 270,000 or so clones, 55% to 75% seen once. The treatment here: oral pan-JAK inhibitor, 5-10 mg twice daily.

The V gene is TRBV30, the J gene TRBJ1-1, with D possibly matching TRBD1 (5 bases). This clonotype was obtained from a human donor with alopecia areata. Specimen: CD4+ T cells sorted from blood, collected at week 24, from a patient treated with tofacitinib. The CDR3 loop is CAWGRVNTEAFF. CDR3 DNA: TGTGCCTGGGGCAGGGTGAACACTGAAGCTTTCTTT.